The rows below give T cell receptor beta chains drawn from one sample of a study of CD8 T cells in ankylosing spondylitis. TCRdb used MiXCR to reprocess the 5' RACE reads, holding one entry per CDR3 protein. The data contain roughly 17,000 distinct CDR3 sequences, around 8% of them singletons. Sequencing was performed on blood. The source of these receptors is a male donor with ankylosing spondylitis or in good health (not recorded which). The CDR3 runs from the conserved cysteine through the conserved F or W. The order of the fields is clone size, D gene, V gene, J gene, CDR3 DNA, CDR3 protein. A D gene is named only where the DNA matches it firmly. Some rows have no size entry. The others give once, few or many, or a class for an expanded clone.

many	-	TRBV12-3/TRBV12-4	TRBJ2-1	TGTGCCAGCAGTTCAGGGACCAGGTTGAACTCCTACAATGAGCAGTTCTTC	CASSSGTRLNSYNEQFF
few	-	TRBV6-2/TRBV6-3	TRBJ2-2	TGTGCCAGCAGTTACGCCGGGGAGCTGTTTTTT	CASSYAGELFF
few	TRBD2	TRBV20-1	TRBJ2-3	TGCAGTGCTAGAGGGCGCGAAGCGGGGAAGACAGATACGCAGTATTTT	CSARGREAGKTDTQYF
-	TRBD1	TRBV7-3	TRBJ2-3	TGTGCCAGCAGCGCCCACCTCGGGACAGGGTATAACACAGATACGCAGTATTTT	CASSAHLGTGYNTDTQYF
few	-	TRBV6-6	TRBJ2-5	TGTGCCAGCAGTCCAAAGGGAGAGACCCAGTACTTC	CASSPKGETQYF
-	-	TRBV7-2	TRBJ1-2	TGTGCCAGCAGCTTAGGGGCCAAGGCGCATGGCTACACCTTC	CASSLGAKAHGYTF
many	-	TRBV7-2	TRBJ1-1	TGTGCCAGCAGCTTAGTTTTCTCTTTGAACACTGAAGCTTTCTTT	CASSLVFSLNTEAFF
few	TRBD1	TRBV6-2/TRBV6-3	TRBJ1-5	TGTGCCAGCAGAGTGGGACAGGTCTTCAATCAGCCCCAGCATTTT	CASRVGQVFNQPQHF
few	-	TRBV28	TRBJ1-1	TGTGCCAGCGTCTATGCACGGTCCACTGAAGCTTTCTTT	CASVYARSTEAFF
many	TRBD2	TRBV29-1	TRBJ2-1	TGCAGCGTTGAAGGCACCGGGACTAGCGGGCGTATGTACAATGAGCAGTTCTTC	CSVEGTGTSGRMYNEQFF
-	TRBD1	TRBV29-1	TRBJ2-5	TGCAGCAGCCGGACAGGGGTTTTCCAAGAGACCCAGTACTTC	CSSRTGVFQETQYF
many	-	TRBV7-3	TRBJ2-3	TGTGCCAGCAGCTTAGTGGCTAGCCCAGATACGCAGTATTTT	CASSLVASPDTQYF
many	-	TRBV15	TRBJ2-1	TGTGCCACCAGCAGAGATCCCGCAGGCTACAATGAGCAGTTCTTC	CATSRDPAGYNEQFF
many	TRBD2	TRBV24-1	TRBJ2-1	TGTGCCACCAGTGATTTCTCTAGCGGAAGGTCTCACAATGAGCAGTTCTTC	CATSDFSSGRSHNEQFF
many	TRBD1	TRBV5-1	TRBJ2-7	TGCGCCAGCAGCCCCCCGGTTGGGACAGAACTCTACGAGCAGTACTTC	CASSPPVGTELYEQYF
many	TRBD2	TRBV6-5	TRBJ2-3	TGTGCCAGCAGTTCTAGCGGGGGCACAGATACGCAGTATTTT	CASSSSGGTDTQYF
many	TRBD2	TRBV20-1	TRBJ2-7	TGCAGTGCTACGGGACTAGCGGGAACGTATGAGCAGTACTTC	CSATGLAGTYEQYF
many	-	TRBV12-3/TRBV12-4	TRBJ2-1	TGTGCCAGCAGCCCTTTGGGGCAGCCGGGGTACAATGAGCAGTTCTTC	CASSPLGQPGYNEQFF
many	-	TRBV7-2	TRBJ2-1	TGTGCCAGCAGCTTGACGAGCTATGAGCAGTTCTTC	CASSLTSYEQFF
many	-	TRBV7-9	TRBJ2-1	TGTGCCAGCAGCTTTTTTATAGGTGAGGGGATAGCGAATGAGCAGTTCTTC	CASSFFIGEGIANEQFF
many	TRBD2	TRBV12-3/TRBV12-4	TRBJ2-1	TGTGCCAGCAGTTTGAGGACTAGTGTATCCAATGAGCAGTTCTTC	CASSLRTSVSNEQFF
few	-	TRBV7-6	TRBJ2-5	TGTGCCAGCAGCGGGGGGGCTCGGGAGACCCAGTACTTC	CASSGGARETQYF
many	-	TRBV7-6	TRBJ2-1	TGTGCCAGCAGCTTAGGGTTCGATGAGCAGTTCTTC	CASSLGFDEQFF
-	TRBD1	TRBV11-3	TRBJ2-1	TGTGCCAGCAGCGACTTCCGGGACAGGGAGCAGTTCTTC	CASSDFRDREQFF
many	-	TRBV5-1	TRBJ2-1	TGCGCCAGCAGCTTAGGACTGGACAATGAGCAGTTCTTC	CASSLGLDNEQFF